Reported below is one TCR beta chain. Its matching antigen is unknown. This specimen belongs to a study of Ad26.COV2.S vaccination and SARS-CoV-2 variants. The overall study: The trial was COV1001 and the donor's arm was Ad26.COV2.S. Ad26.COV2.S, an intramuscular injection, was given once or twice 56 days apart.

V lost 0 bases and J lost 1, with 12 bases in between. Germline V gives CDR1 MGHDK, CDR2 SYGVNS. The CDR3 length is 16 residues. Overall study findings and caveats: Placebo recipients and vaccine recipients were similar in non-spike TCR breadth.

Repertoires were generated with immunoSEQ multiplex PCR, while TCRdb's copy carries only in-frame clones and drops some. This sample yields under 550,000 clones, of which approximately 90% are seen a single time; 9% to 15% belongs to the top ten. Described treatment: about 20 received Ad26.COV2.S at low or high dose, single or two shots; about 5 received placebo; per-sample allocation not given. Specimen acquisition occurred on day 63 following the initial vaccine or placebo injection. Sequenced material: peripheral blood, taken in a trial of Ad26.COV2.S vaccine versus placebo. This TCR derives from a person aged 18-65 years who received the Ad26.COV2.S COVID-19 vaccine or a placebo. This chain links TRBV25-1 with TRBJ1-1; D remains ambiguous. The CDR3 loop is CASSEYFPTPNTEAFF. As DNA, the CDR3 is TGTGCCAGCAGTGAATATTTCCCGACACCGAACACTGAAGCTTTCTTT.